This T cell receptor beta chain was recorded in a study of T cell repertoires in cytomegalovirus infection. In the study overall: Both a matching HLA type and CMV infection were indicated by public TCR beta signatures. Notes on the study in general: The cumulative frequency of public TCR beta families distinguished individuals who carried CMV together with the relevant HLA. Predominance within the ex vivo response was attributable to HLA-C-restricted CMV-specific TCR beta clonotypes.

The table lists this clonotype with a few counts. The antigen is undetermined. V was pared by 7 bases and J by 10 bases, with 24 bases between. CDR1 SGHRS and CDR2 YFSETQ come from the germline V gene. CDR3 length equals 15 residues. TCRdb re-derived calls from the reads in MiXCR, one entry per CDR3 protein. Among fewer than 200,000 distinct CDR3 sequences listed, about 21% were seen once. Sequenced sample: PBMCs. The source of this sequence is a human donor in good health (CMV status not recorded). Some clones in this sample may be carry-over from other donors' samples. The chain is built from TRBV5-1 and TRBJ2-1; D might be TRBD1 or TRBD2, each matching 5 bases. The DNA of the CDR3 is TGCGCCAGCTCAAGAGGGCAGGGCGGGCCCCAGGAGCAGTTCTTC. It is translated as CASSRGQGGPQEQFF. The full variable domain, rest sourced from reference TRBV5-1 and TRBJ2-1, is KAGVTQTPRYLIKTRGQQVTLSCSPISGHRSVSWYQQTPGQGLQFLFEYFSETQRNKGNFPGRFSGRQFSNSRSEMNVSTLELGDSALYLCASSRGQGGPQEQFFGPGTRLTVL.